This paragraph reports one T cell receptor (beta chain). Assay: immunoSEQ multiplex PCR; the TCRdb copy retains only in-frame clones and omits some. The table shows roughly 100,000 clones, with approximately 86% occurring only once. The data originate from a study of PD-L1 blockade in urothelial cancer. About the research overall: Patients had undergone 0 to 3 prior chemotherapy regimens.

V dropped 7 bases and J dropped 1; count of bases not matched to a gene: 7. CDR1 and CDR2 from the germline V gene are MNHEY and SVGAGI. The CDR3 has 15 residues. This chain joins TRBV6-5 and TRBJ2-3; the match to TRBD1 covers 8 bases. The sequenced sample was PBMCs, obtained around atezolizumab (anti-PD-L1) treatment. This receptor was taken from a man aged 50 to 60 with urothelial cancer. The CDR3 is CASKVDRGRTDTQYF. The CDR3 nucleotides read TGTGCCAGCAAGGTAGACAGGGGCCGCACAGATACGCAGTATTTT.